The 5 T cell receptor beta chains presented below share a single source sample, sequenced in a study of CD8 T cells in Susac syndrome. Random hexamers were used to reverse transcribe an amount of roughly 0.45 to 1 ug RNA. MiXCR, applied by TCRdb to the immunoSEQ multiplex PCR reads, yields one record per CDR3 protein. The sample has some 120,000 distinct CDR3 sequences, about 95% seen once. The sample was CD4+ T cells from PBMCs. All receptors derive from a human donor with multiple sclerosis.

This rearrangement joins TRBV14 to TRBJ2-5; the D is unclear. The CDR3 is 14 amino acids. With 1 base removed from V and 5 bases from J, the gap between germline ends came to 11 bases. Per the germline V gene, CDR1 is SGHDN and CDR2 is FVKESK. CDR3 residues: CASSQVIVGETQYF. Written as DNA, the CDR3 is TGTGCCAGCAGCCAAGTAATTGTCGGCGAGACCCAGTACTTC.

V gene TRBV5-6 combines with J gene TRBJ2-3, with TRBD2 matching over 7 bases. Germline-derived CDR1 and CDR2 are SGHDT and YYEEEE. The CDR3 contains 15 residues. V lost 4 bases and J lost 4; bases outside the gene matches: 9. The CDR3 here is CASSRRRGRADTQYF. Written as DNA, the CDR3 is TGTGCCAGCAGCCGCCGCCGCGGGAGAGCAGATACGCAGTATTTT. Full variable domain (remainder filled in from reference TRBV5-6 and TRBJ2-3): DAGVTQSPTHLIKTRGQQVTLRCSPKSGHDTVSWYQQALGQGPQFIFQYYEEEERQRGNFPDRFSGHQFPNYSSELNVNALLLGDSALYLCASSRRRGRADTQYFGPGTRLTVL.

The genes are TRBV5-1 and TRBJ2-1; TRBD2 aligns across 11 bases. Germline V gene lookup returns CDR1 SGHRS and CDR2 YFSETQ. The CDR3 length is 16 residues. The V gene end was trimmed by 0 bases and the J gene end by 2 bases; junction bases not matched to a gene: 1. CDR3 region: CASSLDSGRAYNEQFF. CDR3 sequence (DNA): TGCGCCAGCAGCTTGGATAGCGGGAGGGCCTACAATGAGCAGTTCTTC.

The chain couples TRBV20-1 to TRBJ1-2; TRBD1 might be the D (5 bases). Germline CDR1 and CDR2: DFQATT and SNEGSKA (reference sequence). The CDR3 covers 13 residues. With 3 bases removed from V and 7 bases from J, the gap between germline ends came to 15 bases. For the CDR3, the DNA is TGCAGTGCTAGGGCAGGGTATTCACCTGGCTACACCTTC. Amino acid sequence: CSARAGYSPGYTF.

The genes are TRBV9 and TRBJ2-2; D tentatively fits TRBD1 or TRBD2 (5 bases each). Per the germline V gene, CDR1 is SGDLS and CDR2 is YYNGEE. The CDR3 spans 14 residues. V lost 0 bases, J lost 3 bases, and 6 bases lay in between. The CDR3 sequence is CASSVGGDTGELFF. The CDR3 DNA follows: TGTGCCAGCAGCGTAGGAGGGGACACCGGGGAGCTGTTTTTT.